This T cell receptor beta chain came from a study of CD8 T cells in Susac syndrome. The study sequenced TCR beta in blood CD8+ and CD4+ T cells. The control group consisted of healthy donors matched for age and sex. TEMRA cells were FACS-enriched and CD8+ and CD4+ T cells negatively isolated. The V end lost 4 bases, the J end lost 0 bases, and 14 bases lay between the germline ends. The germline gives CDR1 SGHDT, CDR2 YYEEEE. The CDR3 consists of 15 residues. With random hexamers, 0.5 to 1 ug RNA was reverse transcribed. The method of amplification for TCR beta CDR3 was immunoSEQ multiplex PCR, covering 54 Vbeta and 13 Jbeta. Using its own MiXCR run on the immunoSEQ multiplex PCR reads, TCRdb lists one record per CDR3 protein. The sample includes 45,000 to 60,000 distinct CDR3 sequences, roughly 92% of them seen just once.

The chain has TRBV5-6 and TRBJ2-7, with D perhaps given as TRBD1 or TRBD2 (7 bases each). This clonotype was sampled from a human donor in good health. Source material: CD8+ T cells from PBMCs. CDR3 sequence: CASSGGGQYSYEQYF. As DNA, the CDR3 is TGTGCCAGCAGCGGGGGGGGACAGTACTCCTACGAGCAGTACTTC.